The clone carrying this T cell receptor (beta chain) was detected once. The CDR3 loop spans 17 amino acids. After removal of 1 base from V and 5 bases from J, the junction contained 9 bases not matched to a gene. Germline-derived CDR1 and CDR2 are MNHEY and SMNVEV (reference sequence). These data belong to a study of shared clonotypes between healthy human individuals. Study information: Each donor contributed plates that comprised three CD4 naive, three CD4 memory, two CD8 naive and one CD8 memory.

TCRdb's table, derived via immunoSEQ multiplex PCR, lists solely in-frame clones and lacks some. Among roughly 110,000 clones listed, around 65% were seen once. The TCR sequence derives from a woman in her 30s in good health. The sample was memory CD8+ T cells sorted from blood. Subset specified: CD45RO+ cells pooled with CCR7-negative TemRA cells. The V and J genes are TRBV27 and TRBJ2-1, with 9 bases matching TRBD2. The CDR3: CASSLLRASGANNEQFF. The CDR3 nucleotides are TGTGCCAGCAGTTTATTAAGGGCTAGCGGGGCGAACAATGAGCAGTTCTTC.